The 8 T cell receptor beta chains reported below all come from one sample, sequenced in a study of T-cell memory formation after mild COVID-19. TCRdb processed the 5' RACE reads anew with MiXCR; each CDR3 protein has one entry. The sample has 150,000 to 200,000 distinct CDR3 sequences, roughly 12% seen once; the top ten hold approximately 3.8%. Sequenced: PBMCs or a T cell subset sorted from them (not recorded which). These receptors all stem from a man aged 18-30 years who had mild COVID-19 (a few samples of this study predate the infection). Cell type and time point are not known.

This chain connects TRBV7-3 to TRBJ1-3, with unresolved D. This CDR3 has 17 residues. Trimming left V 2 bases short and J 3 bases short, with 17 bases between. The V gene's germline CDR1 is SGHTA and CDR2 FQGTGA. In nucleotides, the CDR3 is TGTGCCAGCAGCTTAGCTCGGCCCGGAGTGTATGGAAACACCATATATTTT. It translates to CASSLARPGVYGNTIYF.

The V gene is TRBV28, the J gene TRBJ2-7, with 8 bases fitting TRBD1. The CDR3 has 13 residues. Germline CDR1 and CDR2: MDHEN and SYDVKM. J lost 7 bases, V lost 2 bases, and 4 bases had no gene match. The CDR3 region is CASSLPGGLEQYV. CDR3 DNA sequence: TGTGCCAGCAGTTTACCAGGGGGCTTGGAGCAGTACGTC.

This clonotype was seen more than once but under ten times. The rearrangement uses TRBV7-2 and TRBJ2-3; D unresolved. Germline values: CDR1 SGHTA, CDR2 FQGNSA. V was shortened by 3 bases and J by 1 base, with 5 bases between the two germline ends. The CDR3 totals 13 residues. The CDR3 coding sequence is TGTGCCAGCAGCTTGGACCGCACAGATACGCAGTATTTT. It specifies CASSLDRTDTQYF.

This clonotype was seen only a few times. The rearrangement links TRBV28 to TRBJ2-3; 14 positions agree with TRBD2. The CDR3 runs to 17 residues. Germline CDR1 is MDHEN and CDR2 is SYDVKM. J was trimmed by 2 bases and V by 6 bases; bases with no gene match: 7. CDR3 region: CASRSGTSGGITDTQYF. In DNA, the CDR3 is TGTGCCAGCAGATCCGGGACTAGCGGGGGTATCACAGATACGCAGTATTTT.

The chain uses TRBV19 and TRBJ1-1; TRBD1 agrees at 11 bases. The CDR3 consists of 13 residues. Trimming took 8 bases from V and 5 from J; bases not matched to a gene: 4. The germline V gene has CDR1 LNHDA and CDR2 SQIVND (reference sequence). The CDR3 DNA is TGTGCCAGTGGACAGGGGGCGAATACTGAAGCTTTCTTT. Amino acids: CASGQGANTEAFF.

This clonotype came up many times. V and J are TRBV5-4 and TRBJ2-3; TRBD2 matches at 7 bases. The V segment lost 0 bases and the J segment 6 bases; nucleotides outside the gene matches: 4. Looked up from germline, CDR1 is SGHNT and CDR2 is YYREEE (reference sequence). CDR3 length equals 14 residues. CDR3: CASSLGGGTDTQYF. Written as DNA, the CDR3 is TGTGCCAGCAGCTTGGGCGGGGGAACGGATACGCAGTATTTT.

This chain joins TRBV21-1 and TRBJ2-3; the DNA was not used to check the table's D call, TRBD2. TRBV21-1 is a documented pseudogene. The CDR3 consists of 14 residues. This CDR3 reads CASRGTSGVDTQYF. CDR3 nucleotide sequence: TGTGCCAGCAGGGGGACTAGCGGGGTTGATACGCAGTATTTT.

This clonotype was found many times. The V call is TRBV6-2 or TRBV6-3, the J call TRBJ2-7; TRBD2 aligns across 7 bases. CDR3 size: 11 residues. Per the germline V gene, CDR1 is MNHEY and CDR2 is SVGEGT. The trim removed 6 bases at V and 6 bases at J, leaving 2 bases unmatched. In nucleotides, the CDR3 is TGTGCCAGCAGAGCGGGACTCGAGCAGTACTTC. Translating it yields CASRAGLEQYF.